This paragraph reports one T cell receptor beta chain. These data come from a study of T-cell memory formation after mild COVID-19. Overall study context: TCR clusters were largely donor specific.

After 5'RACE with constant-segment primers, TCR alpha and TCR beta cDNA libraries carrying sample barcodes and UMIs were obtained. One entry per CDR3 protein, called by TCRdb with MiXCR from the 5' RACE reads. Among some 290,000 distinct CDR3 sequences listed, under 20% were seen once. The CDR3 has 11 amino acids. Germline CDR1 and CDR2: SNHLY and FYNNEI. V lost 7 bases to trimming and J lost 8 bases, with 6 bases between them. Sample: PBMCs or a T cell subset sorted from them (not recorded which). This sequence was found in a man between 18 and 35 years old who had mild COVID-19 (a few samples of this study predate the infection). Cell type and time point are not known. The V and J genes are TRBV2 and TRBJ1-6; D unclear. The CDR3 is CASIGDSPLHF. CDR3 sequence (DNA): TGTGCCAGCATTGGAGATTCACCCCTCCACTTT.